The clone carrying this TCR beta chain has a count of ten or more. Antigen specificity is unknown. The data derive from a study of cytomegalovirus exposure and HLA in healthy donors. Study-level results: More clonal expansion characterized HLA-associated TCR beta chains than equally common others in a later analysis. Some segments of the V type, notably TRBV6-2 and TRBV6-3, were excluded as indistinguishable. Common viral pathogens (according to a later analysis) appeared linked to several of the most significant clusters. Roughly uniform depth of sequencing across donors was assumed in presence/absence analyses.

Primers for the PCR totalled 60 Vbeta and 13 Jbeta. The method was immunoSEQ multiplex PCR; TCRdb's version includes in-frame clones alone and lacks a portion of them. The sample lists 54,000 or so clones; around 62% were seen once. With 5 bases clipped from V and 3 bases from J, the junction kept 2 bases outside the gene matches. The germline V gene has CDR1 MRHNA and CDR2 SNTAGT. The CDR3 loop spans 15 amino acids. The chain is built from TRBV6-4 and TRBJ2-2; 11 bases are a match to TRBD2. Sequenced: PBMCs. The TCR sequence derives from a human donor in good health. DNA for the CDR3: TGTGCCAGCAGTACTAGCGGGGGCCACACCGGGGAGCTGTTTTTT. As protein: CASSTSGGHTGELFF.